A selection of T cell receptor beta chains follows, all from one sample in a study of blood T cell repertoires in COVID-19. This table comes from immunoSEQ multiplex PCR, and its TCRdb copy is limited to in-frame clones, with some not included. This table has approximately 390,000 clones, 88% appearing once. Sequencing was carried out using PBMCs or T cells enriched from blood (not recorded which). Receptor source: a middle-aged woman with acute COVID-19. Each CDR3 is given with its conserved first and last residue. The D gene is left open where the match is weak. Clone size is stated in some rows and not others, as once, few, many or a class when expanded.

abundance	v_gene	j_gene	d_gene	CDR3aa	CDR3nt
NA	TRBV3-1/TRBV3-2	TRBJ2-2	NA	CASSQFGGGRRGTGELFF	TGTGCCAGCAGCCAATTTGGGGGGGGGCGGCGAGGCACCGGGGAGCTGTTTTTT
NA	TRBV5-1	TRBJ2-2	TRBD1	CASSNRTGETGELFF	TGCGCCAGCAGCAACCGGACAGGGGAAACCGGGGAGCTGTTTTTT
NA	TRBV6-5	TRBJ2-2	NA	CASTLRGSNTGELFF	TGTGCCAGCACTTTACGCGGTAGCAACACCGGGGAGCTGTTTTTT
NA	TRBV11-3	TRBJ2-3	NA	CASSLGPQGDTQYF	TGTGCCAGCAGCTTGGGGCCCCAGGGGGATACGCAGTATTTT
NA	TRBV30	TRBJ1-5	NA	CAWSVLAGKVNQPQHF	TGTGCCTGGAGTGTCTTGGCAGGGAAGGTGAATCAGCCCCAGCATTTT
NA	TRBV5-1	TRBJ1-4	NA	CASSLALNGANEKLFF	TGCGCCAGCAGCCTCGCCCTTAACGGGGCTAATGAAAAACTGTTTTTT
NA	TRBV5-1	TRBJ2-1	TRBD1	CASSWGRDRDNEQFF	TGCGCCAGCAGCTGGGGCCGGGACAGAGACAATGAGCAGTTCTTC
NA	TRBV5-1	TRBJ1-6	NA	CASSLRGPSSNSPLHF	TGCGCCAGCAGCTTGAGAGGGCCTAGTTCTAATTCACCCCTCCACTTT
NA	TRBV10-3	TRBJ1-3	NA	CAITADSGNTIYF	TGTGCCATTACAGCGGACTCTGGAAACACCATATATTTT
NA	TRBV10-3	TRBJ1-1	TRBD1	CAISVTGGTEAFF	TGTGCCATCAGCGTGACAGGGGGCACTGAAGCTTTCTTT
NA	TRBV3-1/TRBV3-2	TRBJ1-1	TRBD1	CASSPVDRATEAFF	TGTGCCAGCAGCCCTGTGGACAGGGCCACTGAAGCTTTCTTT
NA	TRBV5-1	TRBJ2-3	NA	CASSLESPHGDTQYF	TGCGCCAGCAGCTTGGAGTCGCCCCACGGGGATACGCAGTATTTT
NA	TRBV12-3/TRBV12-4	TRBJ1-2	NA	CASSIQGSGYTF	TGTGCCAGCAGTATTCAGGGTAGTGGCTACACCTTC
NA	TRBV6-5	TRBJ2-1	TRBD2	CASSLTSGGHNEQFF	TGTGCCAGCAGCCTGACTAGCGGGGGGCACAATGAGCAGTTCTTC
once	TRBV11-2	TRBJ1-2	NA	CASSLGGPLYGYTF	TGTGCCAGCAGCTTAGGGGGGCCACTCTATGGCTACACCTTC
NA	TRBV7-9	TRBJ1-4	TRBD1	CASSVTGTGPEKLFF	TGTGCCAGCAGCGTAACCGGGACAGGGCCCGAAAAACTGTTTTTT
NA	TRBV5-4	TRBJ2-2	NA	CASSLVGGTGELFF	TGTGCCAGCAGCTTGGTAGGGGGCACCGGGGAGCTGTTTTTT
once	TRBV7-9	TRBJ1-2	NA	CASSLGQNYGYTF	TGTGCCAGCAGCTTAGGACAAAACTATGGCTACACCTTC
NA	TRBV5-6	TRBJ1-2	NA	CASSLVGAGNYGYTF	TGTGCCAGCAGCTTGGTTGGAGCGGGGAACTATGGCTACACCTTC
NA	TRBV5-1	TRBJ1-1	NA	CASSLGTPSEAFF	TGCGCCAGCAGCTTGGGGACACCTAGTGAAGCTTTCTTT
NA	TRBV29-1	TRBJ2-7	TRBD1	CSVRPTGGPSYEQYF	TGCAGCGTTCGCCCTACAGGGGGACCTTCTTACGAGCAGTACTTC
NA	TRBV2	TRBJ1-4	TRBD1	CASSDLDRDEKLFF	TGTGCCAGCAGTGATTTAGACAGGGATGAAAAACTGTTTTTT
NA	TRBV30	TRBJ1-4	TRBD1	CAWSEDRGEKLFF	TGTGCCTGGAGTGAGGACAGGGGTGAAAAACTGTTTTTT
NA	TRBV15	TRBJ2-1	TRBD1	CATWDAGGVNNEQFF	TGTGCCACCTGGGACGCAGGGGGAGTAAACAATGAGCAGTTCTTC
NA	TRBV4-1	TRBJ2-7	NA	CASSQAIAAGEQYF	TGCGCCAGCAGCCAAGCTATAGCGGCGGGCGAGCAGTACTTC